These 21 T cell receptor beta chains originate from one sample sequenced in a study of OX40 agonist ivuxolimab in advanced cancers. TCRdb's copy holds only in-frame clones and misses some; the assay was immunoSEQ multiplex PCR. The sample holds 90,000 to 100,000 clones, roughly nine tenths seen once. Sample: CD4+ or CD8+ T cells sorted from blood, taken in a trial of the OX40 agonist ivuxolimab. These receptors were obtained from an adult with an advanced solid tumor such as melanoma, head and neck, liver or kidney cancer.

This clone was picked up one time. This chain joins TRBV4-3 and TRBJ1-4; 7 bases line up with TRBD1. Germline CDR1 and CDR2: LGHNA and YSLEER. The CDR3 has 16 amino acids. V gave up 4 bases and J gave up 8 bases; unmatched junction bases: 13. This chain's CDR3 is CASSRDPNRGGEKLFF. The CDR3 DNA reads TGCGCCAGCAGCCGTGATCCCAACAGGGGCGGCGAAAAACTGTTTTTT.

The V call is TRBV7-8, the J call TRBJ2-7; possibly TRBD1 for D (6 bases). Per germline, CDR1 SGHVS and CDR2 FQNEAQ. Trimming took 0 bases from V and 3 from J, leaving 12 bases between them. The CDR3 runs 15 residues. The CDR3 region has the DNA TGTGCCAGCAGCTTAGCGCTTGGACAGATCTACGAGCAGTACTTC. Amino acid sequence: CASSLALGQIYEQYF.

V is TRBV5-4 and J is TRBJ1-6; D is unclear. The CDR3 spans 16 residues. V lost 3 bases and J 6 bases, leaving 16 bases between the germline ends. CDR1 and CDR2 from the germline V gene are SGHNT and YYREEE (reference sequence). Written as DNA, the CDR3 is TGTGCCAGCAGCTCAGGCCTCAATGTTGTTAATTCACCCCTCCACTTT. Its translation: CASSSGLNVVNSPLHF. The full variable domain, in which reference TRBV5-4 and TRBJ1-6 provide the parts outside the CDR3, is ETGVTQSPTHLIKTRGQQVTLRCSSQSGHNTVSWYQQALGQGPQFIFQYYREEENGRGNFPPRFSGLQFPNYSSELNVNALELDDSALYLCASSSGLNVVNSPLHFGNGTRLTVT.

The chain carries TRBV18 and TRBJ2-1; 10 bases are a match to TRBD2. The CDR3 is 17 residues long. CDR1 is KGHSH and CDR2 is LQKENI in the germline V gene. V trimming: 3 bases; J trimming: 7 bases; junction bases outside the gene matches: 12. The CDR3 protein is CASSPRTLAGAENEQFF. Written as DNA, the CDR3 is TGTGCCAGCTCACCCCGTACCCTAGCGGGAGCAGAAAATGAGCAGTTCTTC.

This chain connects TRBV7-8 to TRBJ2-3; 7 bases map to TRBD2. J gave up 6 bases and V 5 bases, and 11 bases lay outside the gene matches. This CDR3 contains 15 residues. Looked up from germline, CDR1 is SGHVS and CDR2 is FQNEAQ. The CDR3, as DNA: TGTGCCAGCAGCCGAATGACTAGCTCCTCCGATACGCAGTATTTT. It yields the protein CASSRMTSSSDTQYF.

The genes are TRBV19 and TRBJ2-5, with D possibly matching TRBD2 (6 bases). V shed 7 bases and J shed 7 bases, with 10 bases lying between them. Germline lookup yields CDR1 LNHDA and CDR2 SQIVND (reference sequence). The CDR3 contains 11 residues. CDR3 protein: CASKQEGTQYF. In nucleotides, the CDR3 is TGTGCCAGTAAGCAGGAGGGGACCCAGTACTTC. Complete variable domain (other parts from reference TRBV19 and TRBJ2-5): DGGITQSPKYLFRKEGQNVTLSCEQNLNHDAMYWYRQDPGQGLRLIYYSQIVNDFQKGDIAEGYSVSREKKESFPLTVTSAQKNPTAFYLCASKQEGTQYFGPGTRLLVL.

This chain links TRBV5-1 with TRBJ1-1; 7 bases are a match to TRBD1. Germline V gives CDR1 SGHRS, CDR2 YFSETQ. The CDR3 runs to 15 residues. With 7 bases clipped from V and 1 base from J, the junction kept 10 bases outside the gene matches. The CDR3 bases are TGCGCCAGCGCCCTCACAGACAGGGAGAACACTGAAGCTTTCTTT. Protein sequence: CASALTDRENTEAFF.

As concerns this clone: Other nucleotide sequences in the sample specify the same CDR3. The CDR3 loop is CASSPGQGSTEAFF. The CDR3 DNA reads TGTGCCAGCTCGCCGGGACAGGGGTCCACTGAAGCTTTCTTT. The chain combines TRBV18 with TRBJ1-1; TRBD1 matches at 10 bases. CDR3 size: 14 residues. The V gene's germline CDR1 is KGHSH and CDR2 LQKENI. Trimming removed 6 bases from V and 4 bases from J; junction bases left unmatched: 5.

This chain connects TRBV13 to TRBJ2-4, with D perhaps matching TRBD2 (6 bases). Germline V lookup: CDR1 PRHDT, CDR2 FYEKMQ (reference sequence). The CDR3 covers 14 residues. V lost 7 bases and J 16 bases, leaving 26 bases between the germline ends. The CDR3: CASNPGGTGGILYF. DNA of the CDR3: TGTGCCAGCAACCCCGGGGGAACAGGTGGAATCTTATACTTC.

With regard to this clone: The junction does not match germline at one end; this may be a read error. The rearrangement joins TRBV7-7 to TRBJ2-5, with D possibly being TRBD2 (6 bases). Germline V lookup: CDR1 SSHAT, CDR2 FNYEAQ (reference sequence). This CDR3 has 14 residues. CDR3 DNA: TGTGCTAGCAGCCCTGGCGGGAACCAAGAGACCCAGTACTTC. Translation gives CASSPGGNQETQYF.

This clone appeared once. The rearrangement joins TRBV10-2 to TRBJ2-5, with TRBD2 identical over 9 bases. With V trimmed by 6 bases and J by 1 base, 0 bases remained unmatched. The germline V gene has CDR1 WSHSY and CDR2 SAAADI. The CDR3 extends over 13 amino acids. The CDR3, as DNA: TGCGCCAGCAGACTAGCGGGCCAAGAGACCCAGTACTTC. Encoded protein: CASRLAGQETQYF.

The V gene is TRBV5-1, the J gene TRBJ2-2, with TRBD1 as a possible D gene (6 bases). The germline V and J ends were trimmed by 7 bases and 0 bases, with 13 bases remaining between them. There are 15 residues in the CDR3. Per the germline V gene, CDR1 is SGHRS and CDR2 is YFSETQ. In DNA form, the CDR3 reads TGCGCCAGCCGCCCCACAGGGTCGAACACCGGGGAGCTGTTTTTT. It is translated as CASRPTGSNTGELFF.

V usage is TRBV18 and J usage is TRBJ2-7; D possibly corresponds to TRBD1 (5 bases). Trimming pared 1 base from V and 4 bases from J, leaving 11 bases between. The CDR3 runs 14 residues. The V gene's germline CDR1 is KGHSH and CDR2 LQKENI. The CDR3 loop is CASSPRQGTYEQYF. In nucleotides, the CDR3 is TGTGCCAGCTCACCACGTCAGGGTACGTACGAGCAGTACTTC.

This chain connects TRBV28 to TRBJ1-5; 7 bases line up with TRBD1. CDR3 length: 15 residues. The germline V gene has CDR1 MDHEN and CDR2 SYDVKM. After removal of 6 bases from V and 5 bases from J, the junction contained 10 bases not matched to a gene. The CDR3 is CASSSGQPNDQPQHF. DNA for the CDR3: TGTGCCAGCAGCTCGGGACAGCCCAACGATCAGCCCCAGCATTTT.

The DNA for the CDR3 is TGTGCCAGCTCGACGGAGGGGACGGGCAATCAGCCCCAGCATTTT. It translates to CASSTEGTGNQPQHF. The chain joins TRBV28 to TRBJ1-5, with D possibly TRBD1 on 5 matching bases. Trimming took off 8 bases at V and 2 bases at J, with 16 bases between the two ends. The germline CDR1 and CDR2 sequences are MDHEN and SYDVKM. CDR3 length equals 15 residues.

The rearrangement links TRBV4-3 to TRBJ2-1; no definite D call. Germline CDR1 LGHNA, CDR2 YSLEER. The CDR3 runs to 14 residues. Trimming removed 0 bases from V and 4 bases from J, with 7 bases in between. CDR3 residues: CASSQDLIYNEQFF. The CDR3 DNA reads TGCGCCAGCAGCCAAGACTTGATTTACAATGAGCAGTTCTTC.

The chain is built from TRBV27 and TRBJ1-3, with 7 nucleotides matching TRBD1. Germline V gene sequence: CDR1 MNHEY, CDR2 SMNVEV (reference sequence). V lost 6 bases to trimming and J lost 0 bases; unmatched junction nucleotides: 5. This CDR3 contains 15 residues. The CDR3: CASRDGTASGNTIYF. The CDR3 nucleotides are TGTGCCAGCAGAGACGGGACAGCCTCTGGAAACACCATATATTTT.

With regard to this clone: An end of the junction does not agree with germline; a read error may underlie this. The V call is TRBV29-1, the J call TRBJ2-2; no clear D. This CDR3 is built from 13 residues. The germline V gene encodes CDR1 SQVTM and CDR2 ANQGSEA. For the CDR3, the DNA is TGCAGCTTTGAGGATTCTAACACCGGGGAGCTGTTTTTT. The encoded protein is CSFEDSNTGELFF.

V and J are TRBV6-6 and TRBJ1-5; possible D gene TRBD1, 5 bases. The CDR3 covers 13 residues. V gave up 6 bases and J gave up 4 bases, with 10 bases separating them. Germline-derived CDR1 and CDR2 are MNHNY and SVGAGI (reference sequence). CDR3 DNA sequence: TGTGCCAGCAGCTGGGACGGTAATCAGCCCCAGCATTTT. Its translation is CASSWDGNQPQHF.

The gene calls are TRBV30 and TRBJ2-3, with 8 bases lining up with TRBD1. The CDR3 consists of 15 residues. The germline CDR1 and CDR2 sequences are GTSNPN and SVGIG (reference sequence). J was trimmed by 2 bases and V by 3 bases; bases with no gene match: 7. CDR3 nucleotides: TGTGCCTGGAGGCCGCAGGGGGCCCACACAGATACGCAGTATTTT. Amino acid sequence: CAWRPQGAHTDTQYF.

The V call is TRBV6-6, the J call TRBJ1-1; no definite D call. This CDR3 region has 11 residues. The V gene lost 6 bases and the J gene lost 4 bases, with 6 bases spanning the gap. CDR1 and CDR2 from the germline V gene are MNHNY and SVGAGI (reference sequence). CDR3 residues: CASSPGTEAFF. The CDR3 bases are TGTGCCAGCAGCCCAGGCACTGAAGCTTTCTTT.